The TCR beta chain described here comes from a study of cytomegalovirus exposure and HLA in healthy donors. Whole-study findings and limits: Immune exposure data for these donors was limited to CMV serostatus. Later findings reportedly placed an Asian-associated ancestry cluster below the roughly 700-donor mean for N-insertions.

The PCR was carried out with 60 Vbeta primers and 13 Jbeta primers. Libraries were prepared by immunoSEQ multiplex PCR; TCRdb keeps only in-frame clonotypes and omits some of them. The table shows over 150,000 clones, with approximately 80% occurring only once. Comment on this clone: Its matching antigen is unknown.

The donors, nominally healthy at sampling, likely had unrecorded immune exposures. This receptor was taken from a man aged 30-40 years in good health and CMV-seropositive. The material sequenced was PBMCs.

CDR3 residues: CSVAFRTDTQYF. CDR3 coding DNA: TGCAGCGTTGCCTTCCGGACAGATACGCAGTATTTT. The V gene is TRBV29-1, the J gene TRBJ2-3; no clear D gene. This CDR3 spans 12 amino acids. The germline gives CDR1 SQVTM, CDR2 ANQGSEA. The V gene lost 4 bases and the J gene lost 3 bases, with 8 bases spanning the gap.